One T cell receptor (beta chain) is described in this entry. J lost 2 bases, V lost 5 bases, and 17 bases had no gene match. The CDR3 extends over 19 amino acids. The germline gives CDR1 MDHEN, CDR2 SYDVKM. This specimen belongs to a study of shared clonotypes between healthy human individuals. Study information: There were three CD4 naive, three CD4 memory, two CD8 naive and one CD8 memory plates per donor.

Several immunoSEQ 96-well plates shared each subset's DNA, each plate a replicate. Data came from immunoSEQ multiplex PCR; TCRdb stores just in-frame clones and leaves some out. The table has roughly 2,300,000 clones, 85% to 95% seen once; the top ten hold around 0.38%. Healthy adults negative for HIV, lacking recent acute infections or vaccinations, served as donors. The split of CD4+ cells yielded CD45RA+ naive and CD45RA-negative memory subsets. This TCR derives from a man between 18 and 35 years old in good health. Some clones in this sample may be carry-over from other donors' samples. The sample comprised naive CD4+ T cells from PBMCs. The subset is: CD45RA+ positively selected. The chain recombines TRBV28 with TRBJ2-3; 9 bases agree with TRBD1. This chain's CDR3 is CASSRTGTGTLADTDTQYF. Here the CDR3 DNA reads TGTGCCAGCAGTCGAACCGGGACAGGGACCCTAGCGGACACAGATACGCAGTATTTT.